Below are 24 T cell receptor beta chains sequenced from a single sample in a study of blood T cell repertoires in COVID-19 (dated by TCRdb to the early 2020s). The library was generated by the immunoSEQ multiplex PCR assay. The clones in this table, taken by TCRdb from immuneACCESS, are in-frame only. Not every clone is retained; where verified, under half of the shortfall comes from an unresolved V gene, and the cause of the rest is unknown. The sample table records 200,000 to 250,000 clones; about 79% of these occur just once. The biggest ten clones account for about 3.4% of the sample. The sequencing sample was made of PBMCs or T cells enriched from blood (not recorded which). The receptors derive from a woman aged 55-69 years who had recovered from COVID-19.

The genes are TRBV5-1 and TRBJ2-7; weak D call: TRBD1 (6 bases). The CDR3 is 13 residues long. Germline V gene lookup returns CDR1 SGHRS and CDR2 YFSETQ. Trimming stripped 5 bases from V and 2 bases from J, with 11 bases between. CDR3 nucleotides: TGCGCCAGCAGGGACAGCTTCACCTACGAGCAGTACTTC. It codes for CASRDSFTYEQYF.

V usage is TRBV5-1 and J usage is TRBJ1-6; D is unclear. This CDR3 region has 15 residues. Trimming removed 0 bases at V and 7 bases at J, with 11 bases between. The germline gives CDR1 SGHRS, CDR2 YFSETQ. CDR3: CASSLGWQVNSPLHF. DNA of the CDR3: TGCGCCAGCAGCTTGGGCTGGCAGGTAAATTCACCCCTCCACTTT.

The chain couples TRBV11-2 to TRBJ1-1, with a weak D call TRBD1 (5 bases). This CDR3 is built from 15 residues. The germline V and J ends were trimmed by 5 bases and 4 bases, with 17 bases remaining between them. Germline V gene data show CDR1 as SGHAT and CDR2 as FQNNGV. The CDR3 spells CASSPQGRGSTEAFF. The DNA for the CDR3 is TGTGCCAGCAGCCCCCAGGGCCGGGGGAGCACTGAAGCTTTCTTT. Looking up the rest from reference TRBV11-2 and TRBJ1-1 gives the full variable domain: EAGVAQSPRYKIIEKRQSVAFWCNPISGHATLYWYQQILGQGPKLLIQFQNNGVVDDSQLPKDRFSAERLKGVDSTLKIQPAKLEDSAVYLCASSPQGRGSTEAFFGQGTRLTVV.

The chain couples TRBV10-2 to TRBJ2-5; 9 bases match TRBD2. The CDR3 runs 13 residues. The germline CDR1 and CDR2 sequences are WSHSY and SAAADI. V trimming: 6 bases; J trimming: 5 bases; junction bases outside the gene matches: 4. CDR3 in amino acids: CASSESGRETQYF. The CDR3 DNA reads as TGCGCCAGCAGCGAGAGCGGGAGGGAGACCCAGTACTTC.

This chain joins TRBV6-1 and TRBJ1-1; D gene uncertain. The CDR3 spans 15 residues. Germline CDR1 MNHNS, CDR2 SASEGT. Trimming shortened V by 3 bases and J by 0 bases, and 11 bases separated the two germline ends. The CDR3 DNA follows: TGTGCCAGCAGTGACCTCGGGAGCATGAACACTGAAGCTTTCTTT. Translated, it gives CASSDLGSMNTEAFF.

The rearrangement uses TRBV11-2 and TRBJ2-7; unclear D gene. With 1 base removed from V and 4 bases from J, the gap between germline ends came to 11 bases. The CDR3 runs 14 residues. CDR1 SGHAT and CDR2 FQNNGV come from the germline V gene. The CDR3 nucleotides read TGTGCCAGCAGCTTAGGAAGCGTCGGATACGAGCAGTACTTC. Translation gives CASSLGSVGYEQYF.

The rearrangement links TRBV10-3 to TRBJ1-5; D possibly corresponds to TRBD1 (5 bases). V lost 0 bases and J lost 5, with 11 bases in between. CDR1 is ENHRY and CDR2 is SYGVKD in the germline V gene. The CDR3 has 15 residues. CDR3 residues: CAISESVGRDQPQHF. In nucleotides, the CDR3 is TGTGCCATCAGTGAGTCGGTGGGGCGTGATCAGCCCCAGCATTTT.

This clone was detected a few times. The chain combines TRBV4-3 with TRBJ1-2, with D uncertain. The germline gives CDR1 LGHNA, CDR2 YSLEER. Trimming shortened V by 0 bases and J by 0 bases, and 8 bases separated the two germline ends. CDR3 length: 15 amino acids. CDR3: CASSQERISNYGYTF. CDR3 in DNA: TGCGCCAGCAGCCAAGAGCGCATCTCTAACTATGGCTACACCTTC.

This chain uses TRBV11-2 with TRBJ2-2; 7 positions match TRBD2. V lost 0 bases and J lost 1; bases outside the gene matches: 11. The CDR3 sequence is 19 residues long. Germline assignment: CDR1 SGHAT and CDR2 FQNNGV. The CDR3 coding sequence is TGTGCCAGCAGCTTAGACCTCTCGGGTAGCGGGTTGAACACCGGGGAGCTGTTTTTT. It is translated as CASSLDLSGSGLNTGELFF.

The V gene is TRBV6-5, the J gene TRBJ1-3; unclear D gene. In germline, CDR1 is MNHEY, CDR2 SVGAGI. Trimming removed 7 bases from V and 0 bases from J, with 7 bases in between. CDR3 length: 13 residues. The CDR3 coding sequence is TGTGCCAGCACGGTGTCCTCTGGAAACACCATATATTTT. Translated: CASTVSSGNTIYF.

The chain is built from TRBV5-1 and TRBJ2-7; 9 bases match TRBD2. The junction had 5 bases not matched to a gene; V was cut back by 2 bases and J by 5 bases. The CDR3 has 14 amino acids. Per germline, CDR1 SGHRS and CDR2 YFSETQ. CDR3 DNA: TGCGCCAGCAGCTTTAGCGGGAGTGTGGACGAGCAGTACTTC. Translating it yields CASSFSGSVDEQYF. The full variable domain, in which reference TRBV5-1 and TRBJ2-7 provide the parts outside the CDR3, is KAGVTQTPRYLIKTRGQQVTLSCSPISGHRSVSWYQQTPGQGLQFLFEYFSETQRNKGNFPGRFSGRQFSNSRSEMNVSTLELGDSALYLCASSFSGSVDEQYFGPGTRLTVT.

A note on this clone: A much more abundant neighbour one base away suggests this may be a read error. This specimen includes other DNA sequences encoding the same CDR3. The gene calls are TRBV7-2 and TRBJ1-5, with TRBD1 identical over 9 bases. The germline V gene has CDR1 SGHTA and CDR2 FQGNSA. There are 14 residues in the CDR3. The V and J ends lost 5 bases and 4 bases, in that order; junction bases with no gene match: 3. CDR3 DNA: TGTGCCAGCAGCCTGGACAGGGGAAATCAGCCCCAGCATTTT. Its translation is CASSLDRGNQPQHF.

The rearrangement joins TRBV10-3 to TRBJ1-5, with TRBD1 matching over 7 bases. The CDR3 is 16 amino acids. Trimming at V came to 4 bases and at J to 5 bases, leaving 11 bases not matched to a gene. Germline-derived CDR1 and CDR2 are ENHRY and SYGVKD. CDR3: CAISGKAGGKDQPQHF. The CDR3 DNA sequence: TGTGCCATCAGTGGTAAGGCAGGGGGGAAGGATCAGCCCCAGCATTTT.

V usage is TRBV7-9 and J usage is TRBJ1-2, with TRBD1 matching over 7 bases. The CDR3 sequence is 14 residues long. V shed 7 bases, J shed 6 bases, and the junction held 11 bases outside the gene matches. Germline CDR1 SEHNR, CDR2 FQNEAQ (reference sequence). The CDR3: CASNDREITNGYTF. CDR3 nucleotides: TGTGCCAGCAACGACAGGGAGATAACAAATGGCTACACCTTC.

The table lists this clone with a count of one. The gene calls are TRBV7-8 and TRBJ1-2; TRBD1 matches at 7 bases. After removal of 0 bases from V and 4 bases from J, the junction contained 2 bases not matched to a gene. CDR3 length: 14 amino acids. The germline gives CDR1 SGHVS, CDR2 FQNEAQ. In DNA, the CDR3 is TGTGCCAGCAGCTTAGCGACAGGGCTCTATGGCTACACCTTC. Amino acid sequence: CASSLATGLYGYTF.

The rearrangement links TRBV7-2 to TRBJ2-1, with TRBD2 matching 12 bases. The CDR3 is made up of 15 amino acids. Trimming cost V 4 bases and J 3 bases; bases outside gene matches: 1. Germline assignment: CDR1 SGHTA and CDR2 FQGNSA. DNA of the CDR3: TGTGCCAGCAGCTCTAGCGGGAGGGGCTACAATGAGCAGTTCTTC. This codes for CASSSSGRGYNEQFF.

This chain connects TRBV5-6 to TRBJ1-2; maybe TRBD1 (6 bases). In germline, CDR1 is SGHDT, CDR2 YYEEEE. Trimming pared 4 bases from V and 2 bases from J, leaving 9 bases between. This CDR3 is 13 amino acids long. Here the CDR3 reads CASSPGQNYGYTF. For the CDR3, the DNA is TGTGCCAGCAGCCCCGGACAGAACTATGGCTACACCTTC.

CDR3 protein: CASSPREKNGYTF. The CDR3 nucleotides read TGTGCCAGTAGTCCACGAGAGAAAAATGGCTACACCTTC. This chain connects TRBV19 to TRBJ1-2; D remains ambiguous. Per the germline V gene, CDR1 is LNHDA and CDR2 is SQIVND (reference sequence). The V end was cut by 5 bases, the J end by 6 bases, with 13 bases between. This CDR3 comprises 13 residues.

This clone was recorded once. V is TRBV4-1 and J is TRBJ1-4; TRBD1 matches 12 bases. Germline CDR1 and CDR2: MGHRA and YSYEKL. CDR3 length equals 16 residues. V dropped 4 bases and J dropped 7; count of bases not matched to a gene: 7. CDR3 region: CASSPGQGAFGEKLFF. The CDR3 DNA follows: TGCGCCAGCAGCCCGGGACAGGGGGCATTCGGTGAAAAACTGTTTTTT.

The chain uses TRBV6-2 or TRBV6-3 and TRBJ1-6; 8 bases map to TRBD1. The CDR3 length is 18 residues. The J segment lost 2 bases and the V segment lost 0 bases, leaving 6 bases of the junction unmatched. Germline values: CDR1 MNHEY, CDR2 SVGEGT. The CDR3 loop reads CASSYSGTGQPYNSPLHF. CDR3 DNA sequence: TGTGCCAGCAGTTACTCCGGGACAGGTCAACCCTATAATTCACCCCTCCACTTT.

In DNA form, the CDR3 reads TGTGCCAGTAGTATCGGACAGAGCACCGGGGAGCTGTTTTTT. This gives the protein CASSIGQSTGELFF. The chain links TRBV19 to TRBJ2-2, with a possible D match to TRBD1 (6 bases). Looked up from germline, CDR1 is LNHDA and CDR2 is SQIVND (reference sequence). The CDR3 runs 14 residues. The V end lost 3 bases, the J end lost 4 bases, and 9 bases lay between the germline ends.

V is TRBV5-1 and J is TRBJ1-2; perhaps TRBD1 as D (6 bases). The germline V gene encodes CDR1 SGHRS and CDR2 YFSETQ. Trimming cost V 4 bases and J 2 bases, with 12 bases left between them. The length of the CDR3 is 14 residues. This chain's CDR3 is CASSALQGNYGYTF. The CDR3 DNA follows: TGCGCCAGCAGCGCGCTACAGGGCAACTATGGCTACACCTTC.

This rearrangement joins TRBV3-1 (or the pseudogene TRBV3-2) to TRBJ2-1; TRBD1 aligns across 11 bases. There are 13 residues in the CDR3. The V segment lost 9 bases and the J segment 6 bases; nucleotides outside the gene matches: 4. Germline-derived CDR1 and CDR2 are LGHDT and YNNKEL (reference sequence). The CDR3 bases are TGTGCCAGTGCCGGGACAGGGGGCAATGAGCAGTTCTTC. Translating gives CASAGTGGNEQFF.

This sequence joins TRBV5-1 and TRBJ2-7; 8 nucleotides agree with TRBD1. The CDR3 spans 15 residues. V shed 0 bases and J 1 base; nucleotides not matched to a gene: 3. Germline V gene data show CDR1 as SGHRS and CDR2 as YFSETQ. The CDR3 region has the DNA TGCGCCAGCAGCTTGGGGGGGACAGGATCCTACGAGCAGTACTTC. Amino acid sequence: CASSLGGTGSYEQYF.